This T cell receptor beta chain is from a study of T cell repertoires in cytomegalovirus infection. Across the whole study: Based on public TCR beta signatures, there were indications of CMV infection and of a matching HLA type.

This clonotype has only a few counts. Its matching antigen is unknown. TCRdb itself ran the reads through MiXCR, one entry per CDR3 protein. This sample carries 680,000 or so distinct CDR3 sequences, 33% of them seen once, and the ten largest clones take 18%. Losses at the gene ends were 2 bases for V and 2 bases for J; bases not matched to a gene: 4. Germline V CDR1 and CDR2: SGHTA, FQGNSA. This CDR3 is 15 amino acids long. Sequencing was performed on cultured PBMCs, taken from culture after CMV antigen stimulation. This chain joins TRBV7-2 and TRBJ2-3; 7 nucleotides align to TRBD2. The origin of this receptor is a human donor in good health (CMV status not recorded). Some clones in this sample may be carry-over from other donors' samples. For the CDR3, the DNA is TGTGCCAGCAGCTTAAGAAGCGGGGCCACAGATACGCAGTATTTT. Its protein product is CASSLRSGATDTQYF.